This passage covers 8 T cell receptor beta chains from one sample sequenced in a study of beta chain features in type 1 diabetes. Of the isolated RNA, all was reverse transcribed, and so the sequenced material was expressed TCRB transcripts. Produced via immunoSEQ multiplex PCR; TCRdb's table is partial and in-frame only. The sample consists of roughly 450,000 clones, approximately 14% of them appearing once. Sequenced sample: naive CD4+ T cells from blood. Receptors were obtained from a man between 25 and 39 years old in good health.

This clone was detected a few times. The chain employs TRBV25-1 and TRBJ2-2; TRBD2 matches at 9 bases. Unmatched junction bases numbered 8, after V lost 3 bases and J lost 6 bases. Germline lookup yields CDR1 MGHDK and CDR2 SYGVNS. The CDR3 is made up of 16 amino acids. The CDR3 spells CASSDRGGRAPGELFF. Written as DNA, the CDR3 is TGTGCCAGCAGTGATAGGGGCGGGAGGGCGCCCGGGGAGCTGTTTTTT.

A few counts support this clone. V is TRBV19 and J is TRBJ2-1; 10 nucleotides line up with TRBD1. The CDR3 extends over 14 amino acids. Germline V gene sequence: CDR1 LNHDA, CDR2 SQIVND (reference sequence). The J segment lost 8 bases and the V segment lost 3 bases, leaving 4 bases of the junction unmatched. CDR3 DNA sequence: TGTGCCAGTAGTATGGGACAGGGGAGGGATGAGCAGTTCTTC. It translates to CASSMGQGRDEQFF.

In regard to this clone: Other DNA sequences in this specimen translate into the identical CDR3. The CDR3 region is CASSGTGVNTGELFF. The CDR3 nucleotides read TGTGCCAGCAGCGGGACAGGGGTGAACACCGGGGAGCTGTTTTTT. The V gene is TRBV7-9, the J gene TRBJ2-2, with 10 bases identical to TRBD1. Trimming at V came to 5 bases and at J to 1 base, leaving 1 base not matched to a gene. The CDR3 loop spans 15 amino acids. Germline values: CDR1 SEHNR, CDR2 FQNEAQ (reference sequence).

This clone has more than one count but fewer than ten. This chain connects TRBV15 to TRBJ1-4; no definite D call. The germline gives CDR1 LNHNV, CDR2 YYDKDF (reference sequence). V was clipped by 5 bases and J by 6 bases, with 13 bases between them. The CDR3 is 14 amino acids. CDR3 sequence reads: CATSRNSYYEKLFF. In DNA form, the CDR3 reads TGTGCCACCAGCCGGAACAGCTACTATGAAAAACTGTTTTTT.

V gene TRBV11-2 combines with J gene TRBJ2-7; 7 bases agree with TRBD1. Germline V gene lookup returns CDR1 SGHAT and CDR2 FQNNGV. V shed 4 bases, J shed 2 bases, and the junction held 5 bases outside the gene matches. This CDR3 spans 14 amino acids. CDR3 loop: CASSWTGRTYEQYF. The CDR3 DNA reads TGTGCCAGCAGCTGGACAGGAAGGACCTACGAGCAGTACTTC.

This clone appeared a few times. This chain links TRBV27 with TRBJ2-3; TRBD1 agrees at 7 bases. The CDR3 totals 17 residues. V shed 2 bases and J 2 bases; nucleotides not matched to a gene: 10. CDR1 and CDR2 from the germline V gene are MNHEY and SMNVEV (reference sequence). CDR3 in amino acids: CASSLEGALSFTDTQYF. The CDR3 DNA is TGTGCCAGCAGTTTAGAGGGGGCGCTTAGTTTCACAGATACGCAGTATTTT.

With regard to this clone: Relative to the germline gene, one junction end is altered; a read error may explain this. The chain joins TRBV11-2 to TRBJ1-1; D is perhaps TRBD1 (5 bases). Germline V gives CDR1 SGHAT, CDR2 FQNNGV. This CDR3 region has 16 residues. The CDR3 DNA follows: TGTGCCAGCAGCCTAGAGGGGCTCCCACCGAACACTGAAGCTTTCTTT. This gives the protein CASSLEGLPPNTEAFF.

The chain couples TRBV7-9 to TRBJ1-1; 7 bases fit TRBD1. The V gene end was trimmed by 8 bases and the J gene end by 2 bases; junction bases not matched to a gene: 20. The germline V gene has CDR1 SEHNR and CDR2 FQNEAQ (reference sequence). The CDR3 is 18 residues long. CDR3 coding DNA: TGTGCCAGCCGCATAGCCCCCAAATTTCCAGGGGGAAACACTGAAGCTTTCTTT. Residues: CASRIAPKFPGGNTEAFF.